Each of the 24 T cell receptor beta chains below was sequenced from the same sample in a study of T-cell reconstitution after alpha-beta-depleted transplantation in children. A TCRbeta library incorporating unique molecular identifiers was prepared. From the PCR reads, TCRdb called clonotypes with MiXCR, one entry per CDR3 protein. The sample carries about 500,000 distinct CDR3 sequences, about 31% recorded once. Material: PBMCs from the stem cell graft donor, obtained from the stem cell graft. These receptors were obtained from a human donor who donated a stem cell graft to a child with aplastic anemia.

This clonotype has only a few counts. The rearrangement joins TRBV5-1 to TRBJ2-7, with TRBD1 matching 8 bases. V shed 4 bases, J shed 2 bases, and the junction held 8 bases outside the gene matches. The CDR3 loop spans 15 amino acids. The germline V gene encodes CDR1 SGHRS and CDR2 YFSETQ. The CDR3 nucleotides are TGCGCCAGCAGCCCGACGACAGGGGCGGCCTACGAGCAGTACTTC. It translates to CASSPTTGAAYEQYF.

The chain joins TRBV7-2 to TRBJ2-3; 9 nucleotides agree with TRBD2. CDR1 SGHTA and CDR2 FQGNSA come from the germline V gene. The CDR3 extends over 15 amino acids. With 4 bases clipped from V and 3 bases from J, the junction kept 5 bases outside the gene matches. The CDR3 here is CASSSSGINTDTQYF. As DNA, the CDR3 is TGTGCCAGCAGCTCTAGCGGGATAAATACAGATACGCAGTATTTT.

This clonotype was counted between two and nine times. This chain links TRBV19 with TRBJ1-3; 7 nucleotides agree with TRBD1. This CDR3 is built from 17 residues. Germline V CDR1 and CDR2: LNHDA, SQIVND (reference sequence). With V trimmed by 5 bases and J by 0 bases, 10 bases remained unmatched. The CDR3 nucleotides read TGTGCCAGTAGTCCTAGACAGGGAGAAGGCTCTGGAAACACCATATATTTT. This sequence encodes CASSPRQGEGSGNTIYF.

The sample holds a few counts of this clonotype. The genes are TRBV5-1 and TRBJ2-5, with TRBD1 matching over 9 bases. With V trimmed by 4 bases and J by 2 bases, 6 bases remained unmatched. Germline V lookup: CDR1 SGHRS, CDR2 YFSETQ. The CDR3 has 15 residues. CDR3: CASSNGQGIQETQYF. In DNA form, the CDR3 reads TGCGCCAGCAGCAACGGACAGGGGATTCAAGAGACCCAGTACTTC. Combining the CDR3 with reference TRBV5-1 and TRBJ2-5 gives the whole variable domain KAGVTQTPRYLIKTRGQQVTLSCSPISGHRSVSWYQQTPGQGLQFLFEYFSETQRNKGNFPGRFSGRQFSNSRSEMNVSTLELGDSALYLCASSNGQGIQETQYFGPGTRLLVL.

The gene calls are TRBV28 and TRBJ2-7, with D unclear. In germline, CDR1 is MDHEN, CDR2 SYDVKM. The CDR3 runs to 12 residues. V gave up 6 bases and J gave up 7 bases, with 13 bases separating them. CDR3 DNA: TGTGCCAGCAGCCCCCCCGCCTGGGAGCAGTACTTC. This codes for CASSPPAWEQYF.

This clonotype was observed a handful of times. In DNA, the CDR3 is TGCAGCGTTGAACAGGGTTCCTTCACCGGGGAGCTGTTTTTT. This sequence encodes CSVEQGSFTGELFF. The V and J genes are TRBV29-1 and TRBJ2-2, with D possibly matching TRBD1 (5 bases). The V end lost 2 bases, the J end lost 4 bases, and 11 bases lay between the germline ends. CDR3 length: 14 residues. Germline lookup yields CDR1 SQVTM and CDR2 ANQGSEA.

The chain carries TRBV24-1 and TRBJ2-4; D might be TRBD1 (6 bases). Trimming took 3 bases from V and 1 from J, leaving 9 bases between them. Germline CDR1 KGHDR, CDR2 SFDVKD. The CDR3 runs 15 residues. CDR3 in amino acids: CATSDPGVAKNIQYF. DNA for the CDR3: TGTGCCACCAGTGATCCAGGGGTCGCCAAAAACATTCAGTACTTC.

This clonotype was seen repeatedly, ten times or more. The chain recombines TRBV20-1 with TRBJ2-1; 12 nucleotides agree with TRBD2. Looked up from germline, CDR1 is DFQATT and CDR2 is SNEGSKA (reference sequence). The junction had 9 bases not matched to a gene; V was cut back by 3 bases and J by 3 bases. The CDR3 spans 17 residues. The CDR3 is CSARHPGLAGFYNEQFF. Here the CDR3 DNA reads TGCAGTGCTAGGCACCCCGGACTAGCGGGATTCTACAATGAGCAGTTCTTC.

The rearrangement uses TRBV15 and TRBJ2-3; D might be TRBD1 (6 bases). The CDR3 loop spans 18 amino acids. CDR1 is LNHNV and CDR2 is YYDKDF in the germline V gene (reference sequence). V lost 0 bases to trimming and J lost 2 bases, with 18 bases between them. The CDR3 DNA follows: TGTGCCACCAGCAGAGATCTCCTACCCGGACAGTCCACAGATACGCAGTATTTT. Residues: CATSRDLLPGQSTDTQYF. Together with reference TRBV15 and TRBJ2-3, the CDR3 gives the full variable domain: DAMVIQNPRYQVTQFGKPVTLSCSQTLNHNVMYWYQQKSSQAPKLLFHYYDKDFNNEADTPDNFQSRRPNTSFCFLDIRSPGLGDTAMYLCATSRDLLPGQSTDTQYFGPGTRLTVL.

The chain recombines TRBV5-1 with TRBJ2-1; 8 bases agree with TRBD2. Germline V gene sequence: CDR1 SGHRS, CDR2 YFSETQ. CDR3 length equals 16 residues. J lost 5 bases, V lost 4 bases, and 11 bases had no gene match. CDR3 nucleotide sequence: TGCGCCAGCAGCGCCAAACAGGGTAGCGGGGACAATGAGCAGTTCTTC. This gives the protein CASSAKQGSGDNEQFF.

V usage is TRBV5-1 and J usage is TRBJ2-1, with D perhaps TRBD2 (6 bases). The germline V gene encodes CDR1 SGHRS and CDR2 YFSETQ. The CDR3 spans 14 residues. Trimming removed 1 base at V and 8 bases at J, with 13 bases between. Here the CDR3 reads CASSLREVSYEQFF. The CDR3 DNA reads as TGCGCCAGCAGCTTGAGGGAGGTGAGCTATGAGCAGTTCTTC.

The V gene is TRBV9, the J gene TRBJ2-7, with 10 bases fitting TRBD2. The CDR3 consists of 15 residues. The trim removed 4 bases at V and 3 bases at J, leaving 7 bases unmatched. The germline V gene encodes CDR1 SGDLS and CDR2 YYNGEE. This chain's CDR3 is CASSPLAGAVYEQYF. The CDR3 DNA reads TGTGCCAGCAGCCCCCTAGCGGGAGCGGTCTACGAGCAGTACTTC.

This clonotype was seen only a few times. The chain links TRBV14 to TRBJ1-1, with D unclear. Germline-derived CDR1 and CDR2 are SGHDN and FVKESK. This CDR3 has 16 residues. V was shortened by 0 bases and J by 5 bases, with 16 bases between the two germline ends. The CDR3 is CASSQEVGLVGTEAFF. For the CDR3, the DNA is TGTGCCAGCAGCCAAGAGGTGGGTCTCGTGGGGACTGAAGCTTTCTTT.

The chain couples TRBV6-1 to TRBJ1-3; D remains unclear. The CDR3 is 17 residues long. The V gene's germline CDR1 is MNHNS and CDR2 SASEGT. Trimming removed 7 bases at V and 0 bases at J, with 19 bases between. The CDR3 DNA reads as TGTGCCAGCACCGATAAGGGTGTTTCTCACTCTGGAAACACCATATATTTT. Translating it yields CASTDKGVSHSGNTIYF.

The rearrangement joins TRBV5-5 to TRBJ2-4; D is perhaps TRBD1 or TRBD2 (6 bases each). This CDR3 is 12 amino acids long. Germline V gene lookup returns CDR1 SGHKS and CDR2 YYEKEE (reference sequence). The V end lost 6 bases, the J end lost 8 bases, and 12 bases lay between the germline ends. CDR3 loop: CASTNREDIQYF. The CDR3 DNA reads TGTGCCAGCACAAACAGGGAGGACATTCAGTACTTC.

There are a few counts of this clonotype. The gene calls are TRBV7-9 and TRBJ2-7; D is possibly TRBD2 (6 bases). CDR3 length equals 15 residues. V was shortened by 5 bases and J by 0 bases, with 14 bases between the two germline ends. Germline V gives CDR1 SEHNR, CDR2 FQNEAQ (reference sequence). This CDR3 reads CASSEGLPSSYEQYF. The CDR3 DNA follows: TGTGCCAGCAGCGAGGGACTTCCAAGCTCCTACGAGCAGTACTTC. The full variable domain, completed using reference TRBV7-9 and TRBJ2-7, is DTGVSQNPRHKITKRGQNVTFRCDPISEHNRLYWYRQTLGQGPEFLTYFQNEAQLEKSRLLSDRFSAERPKGSFSTLEIQRTEQGDSAMYLCASSEGLPSSYEQYFGPGTRLTVT.

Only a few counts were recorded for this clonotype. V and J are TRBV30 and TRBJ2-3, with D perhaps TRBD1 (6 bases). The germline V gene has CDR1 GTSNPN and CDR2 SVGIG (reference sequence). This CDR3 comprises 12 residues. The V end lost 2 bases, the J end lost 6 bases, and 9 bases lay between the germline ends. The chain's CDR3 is CAWSSRGDTQYF. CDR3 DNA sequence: TGTGCCTGGAGTTCCAGGGGTGATACGCAGTATTTT.

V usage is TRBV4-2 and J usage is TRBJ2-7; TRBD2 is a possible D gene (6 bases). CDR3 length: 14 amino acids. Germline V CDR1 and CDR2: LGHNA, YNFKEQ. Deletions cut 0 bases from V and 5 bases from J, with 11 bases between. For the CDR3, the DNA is TGTGCCAGCAGCCAAGATACGGGAGTGAACGAGCAGTACTTC. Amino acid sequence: CASSQDTGVNEQYF.

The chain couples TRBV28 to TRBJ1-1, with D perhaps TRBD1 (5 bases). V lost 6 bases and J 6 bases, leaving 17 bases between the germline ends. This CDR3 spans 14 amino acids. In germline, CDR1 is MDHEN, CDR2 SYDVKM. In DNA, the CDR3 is TGTGCCAGCAGATACCACGGATCGGGGGCTGAAGCTTTCTTT. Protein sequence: CASRYHGSGAEAFF.

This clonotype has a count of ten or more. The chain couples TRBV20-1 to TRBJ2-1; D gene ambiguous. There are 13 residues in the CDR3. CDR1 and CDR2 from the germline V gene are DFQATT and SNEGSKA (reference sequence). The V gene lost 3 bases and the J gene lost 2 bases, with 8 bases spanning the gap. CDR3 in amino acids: CSARSRTYNEQFF. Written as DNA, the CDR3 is TGCAGTGCTAGGAGTAGAACCTACAATGAGCAGTTCTTC.

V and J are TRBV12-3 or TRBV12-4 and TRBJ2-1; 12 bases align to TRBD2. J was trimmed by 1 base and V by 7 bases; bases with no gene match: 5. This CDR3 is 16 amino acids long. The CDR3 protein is CASTSTSGGSYNEQFF. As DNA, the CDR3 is TGTGCCAGCACTTCAACTAGCGGGGGGTCCTACAATGAGCAGTTCTTC.

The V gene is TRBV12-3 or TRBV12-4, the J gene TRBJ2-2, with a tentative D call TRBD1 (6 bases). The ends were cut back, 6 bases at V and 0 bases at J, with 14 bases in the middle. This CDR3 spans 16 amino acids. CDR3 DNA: TGTGCCAGCAGAAAGCCCGGGACATCGAACACCGGGGAGCTGTTTTTT. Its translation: CASRKPGTSNTGELFF.

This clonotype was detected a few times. Written as DNA, the CDR3 is TGTGCCAGCTCCGGCGGGGGTACTGAAGCTTTCTTT. Protein sequence: CASSGGGTEAFF. The chain uses TRBV18 and TRBJ1-1; a weak D match, TRBD1 (5 bases). There are 12 residues in the CDR3. Trimming shortened V by 6 bases and J by 5 bases, and 10 bases separated the two germline ends. Germline lookup yields CDR1 KGHSH and CDR2 LQKENI.

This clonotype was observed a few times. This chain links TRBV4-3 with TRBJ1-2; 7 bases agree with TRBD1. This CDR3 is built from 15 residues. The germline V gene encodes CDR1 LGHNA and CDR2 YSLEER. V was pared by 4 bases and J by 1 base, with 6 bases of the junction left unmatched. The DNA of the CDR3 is TGCGCCAGCAGCCTAGGGACAGCTAGTAACTATGGCTACACCTTC. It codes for CASSLGTASNYGYTF.